A single sample is the source of the 3 T cell receptor beta chains below, sequenced in a study of blood T cells in healthy people across ages. It was with a sample-barcoded 5' primer and a J-beta primer mix that a second PCR of about 7 to 12 cycles was run. Each CDR3 protein is one row after TCRdb ran MiXCR on the 5' RACE reads. This table has 1.5 million or so distinct CDR3 sequences, approximately 43% appearing once. Sequenced input: blood. Source of these receptors: a woman between 18 and 29 years old in good health.

This clonotype has more than one count but fewer than ten. The V and J genes are TRBV3-1 and TRBJ2-1, with D possibly TRBD1 on 5 matching bases. The germline V gene has CDR1 LGHDT and CDR2 YNNKEL (reference sequence). Trimming shortened V by 0 bases and J by 4 bases, and 16 bases separated the two germline ends. This CDR3 spans 17 amino acids. The CDR3 region is CASSQEGWTTKYNEQFF. As DNA, the CDR3 is TGTGCCAGCAGCCAAGAAGGTTGGACAACCAAATACAATGAGCAGTTCTTC.

The chain links TRBV12-3 or TRBV12-4 to TRBJ1-5; no clear D gene. V lost 4 bases and J lost 0, with 10 bases in between. The CDR3 runs to 15 residues. As DNA, the CDR3 is TGTGCCAGCAGTTCCACATCTTATAGCAATCAGCCCCAGCATTTT. Its translation is CASSSTSYSNQPQHF.

This chain joins TRBV7-9 and TRBJ1-3; no reliable D call. Germline CDR1 reads SEHNR; CDR2 reads FQNEAQ (reference sequence). The CDR3 runs 16 residues. V gave up 6 bases and J gave up 3 bases, with 18 bases separating them. The CDR3: CASSPPAVGLGNTIYF. The CDR3 bases are TGTGCCAGCAGTCCGCCCGCAGTAGGGCTTGGAAACACCATATATTTT.